The 24 T cell receptor beta chains presented below share a single source sample, sequenced in a study of persistence of HIV-infected CD4 T cells (dated by TCRdb to the early 2020s). The treatment or condition label here, explained by the study, means: suppressive antiretroviral therapy. A pool of overlapping HIV-1 Gag 15-mer peptides was used at 0.8 to 1 ug per peptide per mL for cell stimulation. Responding CD4+ T cells were sorted on the basis of upregulation of both CD40 ligand and CD69. Their recognized antigens are unknown. The immunoSEQ hsTCRB assay version 4, run in survey mode, was used to sequence TCRbeta repertoires from genomic DNA. Here the immuneACCESS table is served through TCRdb, limited to in-frame sequences with V and J called. Missing clones are a known gap in these copies; in checked studies unresolved V genes cover under half, and the rest lacks a known reason. This sample holds some 9,200 clones; 82% were observed only once. The ten largest clones represent about 2% of the sample.

The source material was CD4+ T cells sorted from PBMCs after roughly 17-hour stimulation, sampled from a patient who received antiretroviral therapy. The cell subset or site tag for this specimen amounts to: CD40L+CD69+ CD4 T cells responding to HIV-1 Gag peptides. These receptors all stem from an adult woman with HIV who was CMV-seropositive.

V usage is TRBV2 and J usage is TRBJ1-1; D perhaps matches TRBD1 (5 bases). The CDR3 runs to 12 residues. CDR1 and CDR2 from the germline V gene are SNHLY and FYNNEI. Trimming cost V 8 bases and J 10 bases, with 17 bases left between them. The CDR3 loop reads CASEGEGVRAFF. The DNA for the CDR3 is TGTGCCAGCGAAGGAGAAGGGGTTAGAGCTTTCTTT. Full variable domain (remainder filled in from reference TRBV2 and TRBJ1-1): EPEVTQTPSHQVTQMGQEVILRCVPISNHLYFYWYRQILGQKVEFLVSFYNNEISEKSEIFDDQFSVERPDGSNFTLKIRSTKLEDSAMYFCASEGEGVRAFFGQGTRLTVV.

The chain uses TRBV29-1 and TRBJ2-1; D possibly corresponds to TRBD1 (6 bases). The CDR3 consists of 13 residues. V lost 3 bases and J 2 bases, leaving 8 bases between the germline ends. In germline, CDR1 is SQVTM, CDR2 ANQGSEA. In DNA form, the CDR3 reads TGCAGCGTTGACCGGGACACCTACAATGAGCAGTTCTTC. Translation gives CSVDRDTYNEQFF.

This clone showed up just a few times. This chain connects TRBV5-1 to TRBJ2-5, with TRBD2 matching 10 bases. CDR1 and CDR2 from the germline V gene are SGHRS and YFSETQ. V gave up 3 bases and J gave up 3 bases; unmatched junction bases: 2. CDR3 size: 14 residues. The CDR3 DNA follows: TGCGCCAGCAGCTATACTAGCGGGGAAGAGACCCAGTACTTC. It is translated as CASSYTSGEETQYF.

Only one count was recorded for this clone. The genes are TRBV21-1 and TRBJ1-3; the D call TRBD1 from the table was never checked on the DNA. TRBV21-1 is a recognized pseudogene. The CDR3 covers 16 residues. The CDR3: CASSNPTGKDGNTIYF. The CDR3 DNA reads TGTGCCAGCAGCAACCCGACAGGGAAAGATGGAAACACCATATATTTT.

The chain is built from TRBV5-5 and TRBJ2-1; D possibly matches TRBD1 or TRBD2 (5 bases each). The germline V and J ends were trimmed by 2 bases and 4 bases, with 16 bases remaining between them. The CDR3 is 16 amino acids. Germline V CDR1 and CDR2: SGHKS, YYEKEE (reference sequence). The CDR3 reads CASSFAGLSGYNEQFF. The DNA for the CDR3 is TGTGCCAGCAGCTTTGCAGGGTTGTCGGGGTACAATGAGCAGTTCTTC.

The CDR3 DNA sequence: TGTGCCAGCAGTTACGACCGGCGGGAAGAGCAGTACTTC. It is translated as CASSYDRREEQYF. The chain couples TRBV6-6 to TRBJ2-7, with D possibly matching TRBD2 (6 bases). V was trimmed by 2 bases and J by 7 bases, leaving 12 bases between them. Germline V CDR1 and CDR2: MNHNY, SVGAGI (reference sequence). The CDR3 runs to 13 residues.

CDR3 residues: CASSSLAGGPNEQYF. CDR3 coding DNA: TGCGCCAGCAGCTCCCTAGCGGGGGGGCCTAACGAGCAGTACTTC. The chain recombines TRBV5-1 with TRBJ2-7; 12 nucleotides agree with TRBD2. The CDR3 is 15 residues long. Germline trimming cut 3 bases from V and 5 bases from J; bases unmatched to any gene: 6. Per the germline V gene, CDR1 is SGHRS and CDR2 is YFSETQ.

This chain uses TRBV5-6 with TRBJ2-3, with D tentatively TRBD1 (6 bases). Trimming shortened V by 0 bases and J by 6 bases, and 11 bases separated the two germline ends. CDR3 size: 14 residues. The V gene's germline CDR1 is SGHDT and CDR2 YYEEEE. CDR3 in amino acids: CASSLGGHGDTQYF. As DNA, the CDR3 is TGTGCCAGCAGCTTGGGGGGGCACGGCGATACGCAGTATTTT.

The gene calls are TRBV5-1 and TRBJ2-2, with 8 nucleotides matching TRBD1. Losses at the gene ends were 4 bases for V and 2 bases for J; bases not matched to a gene: 4. Per germline, CDR1 SGHRS and CDR2 YFSETQ. The CDR3 has 15 amino acids. Here the CDR3 DNA reads TGCGCCAGCAGCCCTGACAGGGGCAACACCGGGGAGCTGTTTTTT. This translates into CASSPDRGNTGELFF.

CDR3 amino acids: CASSSLPRTGTGYTF. As DNA, the CDR3 is TGTGCCAGCAGTTCCCTTCCAAGGACAGGGACTGGCTACACCTTC. The gene calls are TRBV28 and TRBJ1-2, with 8 bases lining up with TRBD1. Germline assignment: CDR1 MDHEN and CDR2 SYDVKM. The CDR3 has 15 amino acids. V shed 4 bases and J 7 bases; nucleotides not matched to a gene: 11.

CDR3 DNA: TGTGCCAGCAGTCAGGGACCCAAACAAGAGACCCAGTACTTC. Translated: CASSQGPKQETQYF. J is TRBJ2-5 and V is TRBV28; the D call may be TRBD1 or TRBD2 (5 bases each). The CDR3 totals 14 residues. CDR1 is MDHEN, CDR2 SYDVKM, per germline. Deletions cut 5 bases from V and 2 bases from J, with 12 bases between.

The gene calls are TRBV30 and TRBJ1-4; possibly TRBD1 for D (5 bases). V lost 4 bases, J lost 10 bases, and 16 bases lay in between. From germline, CDR1 is GTSNPN and CDR2 SVGIG (reference sequence). The CDR3 totals 13 residues. The DNA of the CDR3 is TGTGCCTGGACAGGCCAGGGCAATCCAAAACTGTTTTTT. Translating gives CAWTGQGNPKLFF. The full variable domain, its missing parts supplied by reference TRBV30 and TRBJ1-4, is SQTIHQWPATLVQPVGSPLSLECTVEGTSNPNLYWYRQAAGRGLQLLFYSVGIGQISSEVPQNLSASRPQDRQFILSSKKLLLSDSGFYLCAWTGQGNPKLFFGSGTQLSVL.

CDR3 DNA: TGTGCCAGTAGTATAGACAGGGGACGGGTCTACGAGCAGTACTTC. Translated, it gives CASSIDRGRVYEQYF. The chain employs TRBV19 and TRBJ2-7; D may be TRBD1 (6 bases). Germline V gene lookup returns CDR1 LNHDA and CDR2 SQIVND (reference sequence). CDR3 size: 15 residues. Trimming removed 0 bases from V and 3 bases from J, with 12 bases in between.

The V gene is TRBV2, the J gene TRBJ2-3; 7 positions agree with TRBD2. With 7 bases clipped from V and 7 bases from J, the junction kept 20 bases outside the gene matches. The CDR3 totals 17 residues. Germline values: CDR1 SNHLY, CDR2 FYNNEI. CDR3 bases: TGTGCCAGCACCACGGGAGGAGGGGTGCTATCACGAAATACGCAGTATTTT. This encodes CASTTGGGVLSRNTQYF.

J is TRBJ1-1 and V is TRBV5-1, with unresolved D. The CDR3 has 16 amino acids. CDR1 and CDR2 (germline): SGHRS, YFSETQ. Between the trimmed V and J ends, which lost 0 bases and 4 bases, there was a span of 16 bases. CDR3 region: CASSLEVLGGSTEAFF. The CDR3 nucleotides read TGCGCCAGCAGCTTGGAGGTTCTCGGCGGTAGCACTGAAGCTTTCTTT.

In this sample, this clone turned up once. The V gene is TRBV6-5, the J gene TRBJ1-2; 8 bases match TRBD1. The germline gives CDR1 MNHEY, CDR2 SVGAGI. The CDR3 has 15 residues. V lost 0 bases, J lost 7 bases, and 7 bases stayed unmatched. The CDR3 nucleotides read TGTGCCAGCAGTTACTCGGAGCAGGGGGCTGGTGGCTACACCTTC. Its translation: CASSYSEQGAGGYTF.

The chain links TRBV9 to TRBJ1-2; D might be TRBD1 (5 bases). V lost 4 bases and J 3 bases, leaving 19 bases between the germline ends. CDR1 and CDR2 (germline): SGDLS, YYNGEE. The CDR3 has 16 amino acids. For the CDR3, the DNA is TGTGCCAGCAGCCTCGGGACCGGTCGGGGGGACTATGGCTACACCTTC. The encoded protein is CASSLGTGRGDYGYTF.

As DNA, the CDR3 is TGTGCCAGCAGCCCTCTGAGCTCCTACGAGCAGTACTTC. Its translation: CASSPLSSYEQYF. The rearrangement uses TRBV7-6 and TRBJ2-7; no clear D gene. Germline-derived CDR1 and CDR2 are SGHVS and FNYEAQ. The CDR3 is 13 amino acids. Trimming took 5 bases from V and 0 from J, leaving 8 bases between them.

The chain uses TRBV7-2 and TRBJ1-2; D gene uncertain. Germline CDR1 reads SGHTA; CDR2 reads FQGNSA. Deletions cut 2 bases from V and 7 bases from J, with 11 bases between. The CDR3 loop spans 13 amino acids. The CDR3 DNA is TGTGCCAGCAGCTTAACGGATGAGTCTGGCTACACCTTC. It translates to CASSLTDESGYTF.

This sequence joins TRBV28 and TRBJ2-3; 9 bases map to TRBD2. The ends lost 4 bases at V and 2 bases at J; junction bases unmatched: 16. Germline CDR1 reads MDHEN; CDR2 reads SYDVKM. The CDR3 sequence is 19 residues long. Here the CDR3 reads CASSSPAAGGPLVTDTQYF. As DNA, the CDR3 is TGTGCCAGCAGTTCCCCCGCAGCGGGAGGACCTCTAGTCACAGATACGCAGTATTTT.

V gene TRBV29-1 combines with J gene TRBJ1-5; D may be TRBD1 (6 bases). V dropped 1 base and J dropped 2 bases, with 6 bases sitting between them. The CDR3 consists of 13 residues. CDR1 SQVTM and CDR2 ANQGSEA come from the germline V gene. The CDR3, as DNA: TGCAGCGTTGAAGGACAGGGCAATCAGCCCCAGCATTTT. This translates into CSVEGQGNQPQHF.

This chain connects TRBV28 to TRBJ1-1; 7 bases match TRBD1. Trimming took 6 bases from V and 6 from J; bases not matched to a gene: 13. Per germline, CDR1 MDHEN and CDR2 SYDVKM. This CDR3 is built from 15 residues. This CDR3 is CASRPRGKGASEAFF. CDR3 nucleotides: TGTGCCAGCAGACCGCGAGGGAAGGGGGCCTCTGAAGCTTTCTTT.

This sequence joins TRBV30 and TRBJ1-2; D uncertain. This CDR3 comprises 13 residues. Germline V gives CDR1 GTSNPN, CDR2 SVGIG (reference sequence). The V end lost 4 bases, the J end lost 2 bases, and 11 bases lay between the germline ends. CDR3 DNA sequence: TGTGCCTGGATGGTAGGGAAAAACTATGGCTACACCTTC. It is translated as CAWMVGKNYGYTF.

This chain links TRBV3-1 (or the pseudogene TRBV3-2) with TRBJ1-2; 8 bases align to TRBD1. Looked up from germline, CDR1 is LGHDT and CDR2 is YNNKEL (reference sequence). J gave up 4 bases and V 6 bases, and 7 bases lay outside the gene matches. The length of the CDR3 is 14 residues. CDR3 DNA: TGTGCCAGCAGGTCCGGACAGGGACCCTATGGCTACACCTTC. This translates into CASRSGQGPYGYTF.